Listed here are 18 T cell receptor beta chains from one sample, sequenced in a study of persistence of HIV-infected CD4 T cells. Cells were stimulated with overlapping HIV-1 Gag 15-mer peptides. CD40L-negative CD69-negative CD45RO-high memory CD4+ T cells were sorted as populations depleted of antigen-responding cells. Sequencing used immunoSEQ version 4 in survey mode. Assay used: immunoSEQ multiplex PCR; TCRdb lists only in-frame clones, some missing. The table includes about 41,000 clones, about 84% detected once. What these receptors recognize is not known. Source: CD4+ T cells sorted from PBMCs after roughly 18-hour stimulation, taken from a patient who received antiretroviral therapy. The receptor set was obtained from an adult man with HIV who was CMV-seropositive.

This chain links TRBV29-1 with TRBJ2-1; D might be TRBD1 (6 bases). This CDR3 is built from 11 residues. The V and J ends lost 8 bases and 14 bases respectively, with 19 bases between them. CDR1 is SQVTM and CDR2 is ANQGSEA in the germline V gene. The CDR3 DNA is TGCAGCCTGACAGGTCCCCCGGGGAAGTTCTTC. Translating it yields CSLTGPPGKFF.

The V gene is TRBV11-1, the J gene TRBJ1-1; no reliable D call. CDR1 is SGHAT, CDR2 FQDESV, per germline (reference sequence). Trimming took off 2 bases at V and 2 bases at J, with 12 bases between the two ends. This CDR3 spans 15 amino acids. CDR3 sequence (DNA): TGTGCCAGCAGCTTAACAGTCCGGGATAACACTGAAGCTTTCTTT. Protein sequence: CASSLTVRDNTEAFF.

This clone occurred once. The chain links TRBV27 to TRBJ2-7; TRBD1 matches at 8 bases. The CDR3 runs to 13 residues. V shed 2 bases, J shed 12 bases, and the junction held 9 bases outside the gene matches. Germline values: CDR1 MNHEY, CDR2 SMNVEV (reference sequence). The CDR3 here is CASSLDRGPRMYF. CDR3 DNA: TGTGCCAGCAGTTTAGACAGGGGCCCTCGTATGTACTTC.

The chain has TRBV10-3 and TRBJ1-1, with 10 bases matching TRBD1. The CDR3 is made up of 17 amino acids. Germline CDR1 and CDR2: ENHRY and SYGVKD. J was trimmed by 0 bases and V by 2 bases; bases with no gene match: 6. The CDR3 spells CAISEPRTGGMNTEAFF. The CDR3 DNA reads TGTGCCATCAGTGAGCCCAGGACAGGGGGAATGAACACTGAAGCTTTCTTT.

The DNA for the CDR3 is TGCGCCAGCAGCCAAGGCGACAGATTCTCTGGAAACACCATATATTTT. The encoded protein is CASSQGDRFSGNTIYF. The chain is built from TRBV4-3 and TRBJ1-3, with a tentative D call TRBD1 (5 bases). Germline CDR1 is LGHNA and CDR2 is YSLEER. The CDR3 loop spans 16 amino acids. V lost 1 base and J 0 bases, leaving 10 bases between the germline ends.

The genes are TRBV6-4 and TRBJ2-4, with D uncertain. The V end lost 0 bases, the J end lost 9 bases, and 15 bases lay between the germline ends. This CDR3 has 15 residues. Germline CDR1 and CDR2: MRHNA and SNTAGT. CDR3 loop: CASSDSHSLTGIQYF. The DNA for the CDR3 is TGTGCCAGCAGTGACTCTCACTCCCTCACCGGCATTCAGTACTTC.

The chain combines TRBV15 with TRBJ1-2; 7 bases are a match to TRBD1. Germline assignment: CDR1 LNHNV and CDR2 YYDKDF (reference sequence). The CDR3 runs 14 residues. Trimming removed 4 bases from V and 3 bases from J; junction bases left unmatched: 5. The CDR3 region has the DNA TGTGCCACCAGCAAGGGACAGTCTTACTATGGCTACACCTTC. Translating gives CATSKGQSYYGYTF.

V usage is TRBV9 and J usage is TRBJ2-1; no clear D. V gave up 0 bases and J gave up 5 bases, with 9 bases separating them. The germline V gene has CDR1 SGDLS and CDR2 YYNGEE. The CDR3 consists of 14 residues. The CDR3 loop reads CASSVEVRDNEQFF. The CDR3 coding sequence is TGTGCCAGCAGCGTAGAAGTACGAGACAATGAGCAGTTCTTC.

V is TRBV7-2 and J is TRBJ1-6; 7 bases map to TRBD1. CDR3 length equals 15 residues. Germline assignment: CDR1 SGHTA and CDR2 FQGNSA. V gave up 0 bases and J gave up 7 bases; unmatched junction bases: 3. CDR3 nucleotides: TGTGCCAGCAGCTTAGCGGGACAGCGAAATTCACCCCTCCACTTT. As protein: CASSLAGQRNSPLHF.

The rearrangement uses TRBV12-3 or TRBV12-4 and TRBJ2-7; 7 positions match TRBD1. This CDR3 comprises 12 residues. The V gene end was trimmed by 3 bases and the J gene end by 6 bases; junction bases not matched to a gene: 2. This chain's CDR3 is CASSFHRGEQYF. Written as DNA, the CDR3 is TGTGCCAGCAGTTTCCACAGGGGCGAGCAGTACTTC.

This clone is hyperexpanded (1% or more) by share. This chain uses TRBV19 with TRBJ1-2; tentative D call: TRBD1 (6 bases). The CDR3 is 14 residues long. V lost 0 bases and J 8 bases, leaving 13 bases between the germline ends. Germline lookup yields CDR1 LNHDA and CDR2 SQIVND (reference sequence). CDR3 region: CASSIDRQAKGYTF. As DNA, the CDR3 is TGTGCCAGTAGTATAGATCGACAGGCAAAGGGCTACACCTTC.

The gene calls are TRBV5-8 and TRBJ1-5, with D uncertain. CDR1 SGHTS and CDR2 YDEGEE come from the germline V gene. Trimming removed 0 bases from V and 4 bases from J, with 8 bases in between. The CDR3 has 14 residues. The CDR3 DNA follows: TGTGCCAGCAGCTTGGTACAGCTTAATCAGCCCCAGCATTTT. Its protein product is CASSLVQLNQPQHF.

V is TRBV7-8 and J is TRBJ1-5, with 9 positions matching TRBD1. The ends lost 5 bases at V and 6 bases at J; junction bases unmatched: 11. This CDR3 has 16 amino acids. Germline values: CDR1 SGHVS, CDR2 FQNEAQ. CDR3 in DNA: TGTGCCAGCAGCCGGCGACGGGACAGGGACAGTCAGCCCCAGCATTTT. Its protein is CASSRRRDRDSQPQHF.

A single count supports this clone. CDR3 region: CAWRRGGSSYEQYF. The CDR3 DNA follows: TGTGCCTGGAGGCGCGGGGGGAGCTCCTACGAGCAGTACTTC. This rearrangement joins TRBV30 to TRBJ2-7, with 8 bases aligning to TRBD2. The CDR3 runs to 14 residues. V lost 3 bases and J lost 0; bases outside the gene matches: 4. The germline CDR1 and CDR2 sequences are GTSNPN and SVGIG (reference sequence).

This chain connects TRBV7-2 to TRBJ1-2, with D maybe TRBD1 (5 bases). The CDR3 is made up of 14 amino acids. Germline loops: CDR1 SGHTA, CDR2 FQGNSA. The ends were cut back, 5 bases at V and 1 base at J, with 11 bases in the middle. CDR3 protein: CASSPDGHNYGYTF. The CDR3 DNA reads as TGTGCCAGCAGCCCGGACGGACATAACTATGGCTACACCTTC.

This clone was observed a few times. J is TRBJ2-7 and V is TRBV10-2; TRBD2 matches 7 bases. After removal of 8 bases from V and 4 bases from J, the junction contained 8 bases not matched to a gene. Germline CDR1 is WSHSY and CDR2 is SAAADI. The CDR3 runs to 13 residues. CDR3 loop: CASGGVGPYEQYF. The CDR3 coding sequence is TGCGCCAGCGGGGGGGTAGGTCCTTACGAGCAGTACTTC.

The count of this clone is one. The chain couples TRBV5-6 to TRBJ2-7; tentatively, D is TRBD1 (6 bases). Trimming took 4 bases from V and 7 from J, leaving 27 bases between them. Germline V gene sequence: CDR1 SGHDT, CDR2 YYEEEE. The CDR3 spans 17 residues. The DNA of the CDR3 is TGTGCCAGCAGCCTATTGGGCGTAGGGTGGGGGCAGAGGGAGCAGTACTTC. Protein product: CASSLLGVGWGQREQYF. Drawing the rest from reference TRBV5-6 and TRBJ2-7, the complete variable domain is DAGVTQSPTHLIKTRGQQVTLRCSPKSGHDTVSWYQQALGQGPQFIFQYYEEEERQRGNFPDRFSGHQFPNYSSELNVNALLLGDSALYLCASSLLGVGWGQREQYFGPGTRLTVT.

V usage is TRBV2 and J usage is TRBJ1-2; D is unclear. This CDR3 comprises 13 residues. From germline, CDR1 is SNHLY and CDR2 FYNNEI. Trimming stripped 8 bases from V and 4 bases from J, with 14 bases between. Here the CDR3 reads CASPNRETYGYTF. CDR3 DNA sequence: TGTGCCAGCCCAAATCGGGAGACCTATGGCTACACCTTC.